A single sample is the source of the 7 T cell receptor beta chains below, sequenced in a study of tumor and adjacent non-tumor tissue in lung cancer. The template was RNA from unsorted bulk tissue. Distant lung tissue was collected more than 3 cm away from the tumor edge. Three rounds of nested PCR, following a modified ARM-PCR protocol, produced the TCRbeta library. TCRdb reprocessed the multiplex PCR reads with MiXCR, giving one entry per CDR3 protein. The sample contains more than 45,000 distinct CDR3 sequences, just under 75% of which appear only once. Material: distant non-tumor lung tissue. These receptors were obtained from a woman aged 55-70 years with non-small cell lung cancer.

As for this clonotype: A much bigger clone sits one base away, suggesting this may be a read error. This rearrangement joins TRBV11-3 to TRBJ2-5, with D possibly TRBD1 on 6 matching bases. CDR1 and CDR2 (germline): SGHNT, YENEEA. The CDR3 is 12 amino acids. CDR3 nucleotides: TGTGCCAGCGGCGGACAGCAAGAGACCCGGTGCTTC. As protein: CASGGQQETRCF.

As concerns this clonotype: A much larger clone lies one base from this, so it may be a read error. This chain joins TRBV27 and TRBJ2-3; no definite D call. CDR3 length: 14 residues. From germline, CDR1 is MNHEY and CDR2 SMNVEV (reference sequence). In nucleotides, the CDR3 is TGTGCCACCCAACGGGCCGACGGCACAGATACGCACTATTTT. Protein: CATQRADGTDTHYF.

This clonotype was recorded a few times. A much larger clone differs by one base, so this may be a read error. The chain employs TRBV28 and TRBJ1-1; unclear D gene. Trimming took off 7 bases at V and 1 base at J, with 4 bases between the two ends. Germline CDR1 reads MDHEN; CDR2 reads SYDVKM. The length of the CDR3 is 11 residues. The CDR3 DNA is TGTGCCAGCAAAGAGAACACTGAAGCTTTCTTT. This gives the protein CASKENTEAFF.

On this clonotype: Possible read error: a much larger clone is one base away. The J gene is TRBJ1-1, the V gene TRBV5-1; D call uncertain. The length of the CDR3 is 16 residues. In germline, CDR1 is SGHRS, CDR2 YFSETQ. Trimming shortened V by 0 bases and J by 6 bases, and 18 bases separated the two germline ends. The CDR3 loop is CASSLADGEGASEAFF. The CDR3 coding sequence is TGCGCCAGCAGCTTGGCCGATGGAGAGGGCGCCTCTGAAGCTTTCTTT.

As to this clonotype: At one end the junction does not follow the germline gene, possibly because of a read error. This CDR3 is CASRTSNDGKLFF. The CDR3 nucleotides are TGTGCCAGTAGAACAAGTAATGACGGGAAGCTGTTTTTT. The V and J genes are TRBV6-6 and TRBJ2-2; a possible D gene is TRBD2 (5 bases). CDR1 and CDR2 (germline): MNHNY, SVGAGI (reference sequence). The CDR3 has 13 residues.

In regard to this clonotype: A read error is possible here, since a much larger clone lies one base away. The chain links TRBV5-4 to TRBJ2-5; D perhaps matches TRBD1 (5 bases). CDR1 is SGHNT, CDR2 YYREEE, per germline (reference sequence). CDR3 length: 14 residues. CDR3 region: CVSSLVQGQETQYF. CDR3 nucleotides: TGTGTCAGCAGCTTGGTGCAGGGCCAAGAGACCCAGTACTTC.

Notes on this clonotype: The junction shows a germline mismatch at one end, possibly a read error. This sequence joins TRBV4-1 and TRBJ2-7, with 11 bases that match TRBD2. From germline, CDR1 is MGHRA and CDR2 YSYEKL. The CDR3 contains 15 residues. CDR3 in DNA: TGCGCCAGCAACCAAACTAGCGGGAGACAATACGAGCAGAACTTC. This codes for CASNQTSGRQYEQNF.